Reported below is one T cell receptor (beta chain). The repertoire was sequenced with immunoSEQ multiplex PCR; TCRdb's copy has only in-frame clones and lacks some. Of approximately 150,000 clones detected, approximately 93% appear once; the ten largest clones hold 5.4%. This sample was taken from a study of T cell responses to AZD1222 COVID-19 vaccine. V dropped 4 bases and J dropped 4; count of bases not matched to a gene: 6. CDR1 SNHLY and CDR2 FYNNEI come from the germline V gene. CDR3 length: 14 amino acids. The source was peripheral blood, collected on day 0 of AZD1222 vaccination. This receptor was taken from an adult in good health. The chain carries TRBV2 and TRBJ2-5, with 7 bases lining up with TRBD2. This CDR3 is CASSVGLGLETQYF. As DNA, the CDR3 is TGTGCCAGCAGTGTAGGACTAGGTCTAGAGACCCAGTACTTC.